This T cell receptor (beta chain) was identified in a study of human T cells and chemical hapten exposure. Time point reported: patch test 2, 6 weeks after DPC sensitization. This sample's treatment: therapeutic diphenylcyclopropenone sensitization with weekly scalp DPC. This clonotype was seen ten or more times. Trimming shortened V by 0 bases and J by 3 bases, and 9 bases separated the two germline ends. The CDR3 sequence is 14 residues long. Looked up from germline, CDR1 is MGHRA and CDR2 is YSYEKL. TCRdb reprocessed the RACE reads via MiXCR and lists one record per CDR3 protein. The sample includes 110,000 to 150,000 distinct CDR3 sequences, roughly 10% of them seen just once.

The origin of this receptor is a woman between 50 and 59 years old with alopecia areata. Some clones in this sample may be carry-over from other donors' samples. The V gene is TRBV4-1, the J gene TRBJ2-7; D possibly corresponds to TRBD2 (6 bases). Sequences were derived from whole blood, sampled in connection with sensitization to the hapten diphenylcyclopropenone (DPC). The CDR3 loop is CASSQDRGNYEQYF. DNA for the CDR3: TGCGCCAGCAGCCAAGATCGGGGGAACTACGAGCAGTACTTC.